This T cell receptor (beta chain) was obtained from a study of neoadjuvant anti-PD-1 for oral cavity cancer. Germline V lookup: CDR1 MNHNY, CDR2 SVGAGI (reference sequence). The CDR3 has 16 residues. The J segment lost 1 base and the V segment lost 6 bases, leaving 11 bases of the junction unmatched. These newly diagnosed stage II-IVA oral cavity squamous cell carcinoma patients had no prior systemic or radiation treatment. The data were produced by immunoSEQ multiplex PCR, yet TCRdb's version contains in-frame clones alone and is incomplete. Here the sample spans roughly 13,000 clones, roughly 70% being singletons.

This clonotype was obtained from a person between 40 and 85 years old with oral cavity squamous cell carcinoma. V gene TRBV6-6 combines with J gene TRBJ2-7, with 8 bases aligning to TRBD1. The sequencing here drew on PBMCs, taken before nivolumab (anti-PD-1) treatment. The CDR3 is CASRTSPGGASYEQYF. The CDR3 coding sequence is TGTGCCAGCAGAACCTCTCCAGGGGGCGCGTCCTACGAGCAGTACTTC.